This T cell receptor beta chain was captured by sequencing in a study of human T cells and chemical hapten exposure. The wider study: Patients were mainly female, each with alopecia areata, totalis or universalis.

Remarks on this clonotype: Its target is unknown. A clone one base away is much larger, so this may be a read error.

Looked up from germline, CDR1 is MRHNA and CDR2 is SNTAGT. This CDR3 comprises 14 residues. The study's library attached unique molecular identifiers to single cDNA molecules. TCRdb called the RACE reads again in MiXCR, with one record for every CDR3 protein. The sample has 300,000 to 450,000 distinct CDR3 sequences; less than 6.5% are singletons. Described time point: pre-sensitization, week 0. The treatment is: therapeutic diphenylcyclopropenone sensitization with weekly scalp DPC. Overall study results and limits: Positively correlated with patch test score were the counts of PT1 expanded TCRs.

The V call is TRBV6-4, the J call TRBJ1-5; TRBD1 agrees at 7 bases. The clonotype originates from a woman aged 45-59 years with alopecia areata. Some clones in this sample may be carry-over from other donors' samples. Sequencing was performed on whole blood, taken in connection with sensitization to the hapten diphenylcyclopropenone (DPC). The CDR3 region is CASSGQGGSQPQQF. For the CDR3, the DNA is TGTGCCAGCAGTGGTCAGGGGGGAAGTCAGCCCCAGCAATTT.